This entry is about one T cell receptor beta chain. This record comes from a study of T cell changes during pregnancy in multiple sclerosis. Produced via immunoSEQ multiplex PCR; TCRdb's table is partial and in-frame only. The sample lists approximately 51,000 clones, 93% occurring once. This specimen consisted of peripheral blood, obtained in the second trimester of pregnancy. The TCR was taken from a female donor with multiple sclerosis, enrolled in a pregnancy study.

Written as DNA, the CDR3 is TGTGCCAGCAGCGTCTCCCCCAAGGGCGGGAGTCGAGATACGCAGTATTTT. As protein: CASSVSPKGGSRDTQYF. This rearrangement joins TRBV9 to TRBJ2-3, with 7 nucleotides matching TRBD2. V was clipped by 2 bases and J by 5 bases; unmatched bases: 14. The CDR3 runs to 17 residues. Germline V gene data show CDR1 as SGDLS and CDR2 as YYNGEE.